These 24 T cell receptor beta chains originate from one sample sequenced in a study of shared clonotypes between healthy human individuals. Using immunoSEQ multiplex PCR, the repertoire was profiled, and TCRdb retains in-frame clones only, with some absent. The sample lists 2 million to 2.5 million clones, approximately 95% seen once, with less than 0.15% in the top ten. Sequencing was done on a sample of naive CD4+ T cells sorted from blood. Subset in this sample: CD45RA+ positively selected. The receptor source for this set is a man aged 18 to 30 in good health.

The chain employs TRBV19 and TRBJ2-5; 8 bases line up with TRBD1. CDR3 length: 14 amino acids. The germline V gene has CDR1 LNHDA and CDR2 SQIVND (reference sequence). The V and J ends lost 2 bases and 2 bases, in that order; junction bases with no gene match: 1. The CDR3 DNA sequence: TGTGCCAGTAGTATACGGACAGGGCAAGAGACCCAGTACTTC. It is translated as CASSIRTGQETQYF.

This chain uses TRBV30 with TRBJ2-2, with 11 bases identical to TRBD2. V lost 0 bases and J lost 1; bases outside the gene matches: 10. CDR1 is GTSNPN and CDR2 is SVGIG in the germline V gene (reference sequence). This CDR3 contains 19 residues. CDR3 amino acids: CAWSVSLTSGGGNTGELFF. The CDR3 DNA sequence: TGTGCCTGGAGTGTGAGCCTCACTAGCGGGGGAGGGAACACCGGGGAGCTGTTTTTT.

J is TRBJ1-4 and V is TRBV9, with 8 bases identical to TRBD1. Germline assignment: CDR1 SGDLS and CDR2 YYNGEE. The CDR3 extends over 14 amino acids. Germline trimming cut 0 bases from V and 7 bases from J; bases unmatched to any gene: 2. In DNA, the CDR3 is TGTGCCAGCAGCGTAGCGGGACAGGCTGAAAAACTGTTTTTT. Its protein product is CASSVAGQAEKLFF. The whole variable domain, remainder taken from reference TRBV9 and TRBJ1-4, is DSGVTQTPKHLITATGQRVTLRCSPRSGDLSVYWYQQSLDQGLQFLIQYYNGEERAKGNILERFSAQQFPDLHSELNLSSLELGDSALYFCASSVAGQAEKLFFGSGTQLSVL.

This clone was found a few times. The J gene is TRBJ2-3, the V gene TRBV7-9; TRBD2 matches 14 bases. The CDR3 runs to 16 residues. CDR1 and CDR2 (germline): SEHNR, FQNEAQ (reference sequence). V gave up 5 bases and J gave up 3 bases; unmatched junction bases: 4. Written as DNA, the CDR3 is TGTGCCAGCAGCACGGGACTAGCGGGAGAAACAGATACGCAGTATTTT. Translated, it gives CASSTGLAGETDTQYF.

This chain connects TRBV4-1 to TRBJ2-7; a weak D match, TRBD2 (5 bases). Germline V gene sequence: CDR1 MGHRA, CDR2 YSYEKL. Trimming shortened V by 5 bases and J by 3 bases, and 20 bases separated the two germline ends. This CDR3 contains 16 residues. As DNA, the CDR3 is TGCGCCAGCAGCGGGAAAAGATCAGCGGAGCTCTACGAGCAGTACTTC. Encoded protein: CASSGKRSAELYEQYF.

The chain is built from TRBV5-1 and TRBJ2-2; 7 positions match TRBD1. Germline-derived CDR1 and CDR2 are SGHRS and YFSETQ. The CDR3 sequence is 13 residues long. The junction had 8 bases not matched to a gene; V was cut back by 4 bases and J by 11 bases. In DNA form, the CDR3 reads TGCGCCAGCAGCGTTGACAGGGTCGGAGAGCTGTTTTTT. Translation: CASSVDRVGELFF.

The gene calls are TRBV5-4 and TRBJ2-2; TRBD1 matches at 9 bases. After removal of 4 bases from V and 5 bases from J, the junction contained 6 bases not matched to a gene. The CDR3 is 15 amino acids. Germline CDR1 is SGHNT and CDR2 is YYREEE (reference sequence). CDR3 nucleotide sequence: TGTGCCAGCAGCCTGATGACAGGGGGGACCGGGGAGCTGTTTTTT. Translation gives CASSLMTGGTGELFF.

The chain employs TRBV12-2 and TRBJ2-2. TRBV12-2 has pseudogene status. This CDR3 is built from 16 residues. The DNA for the CDR3 is TGTGCAAGTCGCTTAGCTAGGCAAGCGAACACCGGGGAGCTGTTTTTT. Amino acid sequence: CASRLARQANTGELFF.

This chain links TRBV10-3 with TRBJ2-5; 10 bases agree with TRBD2. Germline-derived CDR1 and CDR2 are ENHRY and SYGVKD. The V gene end was trimmed by 8 bases and the J gene end by 2 bases; junction bases not matched to a gene: 14. CDR3 length equals 17 residues. The chain's CDR3 is CAIGISKRGGSQETQYF. The CDR3 DNA sequence: TGTGCCATCGGAATCTCTAAGCGGGGGGGGTCTCAAGAGACCCAGTACTTC.

This clone was picked up one time. CDR3 DNA: TGTGCCAGCAGCTTGAGGGGAATGTCGTACTCCTACGAGCAGTACTTC. This codes for CASSLRGMSYSYEQYF. V gene TRBV5-6 combines with J gene TRBJ2-7; a possible D gene is TRBD1 (5 bases). This CDR3 has 16 amino acids. Germline assignment: CDR1 SGHDT and CDR2 YYEEEE. Trimming removed 1 base from V and 0 bases from J, with 14 bases in between.

V is TRBV6-1 and J is TRBJ2-7, with 7 bases aligning to TRBD1. CDR3 length equals 15 residues. V dropped 8 bases and J dropped 0; count of bases not matched to a gene: 10. Germline CDR1 is MNHNS and CDR2 is SASEGT. CDR3 sequence (DNA): TGTGCCAGCCGCCCAAGAGGACAGGCCTCCTACGAGCAGTACTTC. This translates into CASRPRGQASYEQYF.

For this clone: Other DNA sequences of this sample code for an identical CDR3. The genes are TRBV6-5 and TRBJ2-7; weak D call: TRBD1 (6 bases). Germline assignment: CDR1 MNHEY and CDR2 SVGAGI. CDR3 length: 15 residues. Trimming removed 0 bases from V and 4 bases from J, with 13 bases in between. In nucleotides, the CDR3 is TGTGCCAGCAGTTACTCGACTGCAGGGGCATACGAGCAGTACTTC. It translates to CASSYSTAGAYEQYF.

The chain carries TRBV2 and TRBJ2-2, with a possible D match to TRBD2 (6 bases). CDR1 is SNHLY and CDR2 is FYNNEI in the germline V gene. This CDR3 comprises 15 residues. V was cut by 2 bases and J by 5 bases, with 12 bases left in between. The CDR3 loop reads CASSEQGLVTGELFF. CDR3 in DNA: TGTGCCAGCAGTGAACAGGGACTGGTTACCGGGGAGCTGTTTTTT.

The V and J genes are TRBV6-5 and TRBJ1-1, with D unresolved. The CDR3 contains 15 residues. The germline V and J ends were trimmed by 2 bases and 6 bases, with 16 bases remaining between them. Germline V gives CDR1 MNHEY, CDR2 SVGAGI. The CDR3, as DNA: TGTGCCAGCAGTTACCGGGGTGGGAAGGTGGCTGAAGCTTTCTTT. It specifies CASSYRGGKVAEAFF.

The gene calls are TRBV19 and TRBJ1-4; 9 bases align to TRBD1. Unmatched junction bases numbered 8, after V lost 8 bases and J lost 4 bases. The germline gives CDR1 LNHDA, CDR2 SQIVND (reference sequence). There are 15 residues in the CDR3. CDR3 region: CASSRTGADNEKLFF. CDR3 DNA sequence: TGTGCCAGTTCCCGGACAGGGGCGGATAATGAAAAACTGTTTTTT.

V usage is TRBV7-2 and J usage is TRBJ2-3, with a tentative D call TRBD2 (7 bases). Germline loops: CDR1 SGHTA, CDR2 FQGNSA. Trimming cost V 1 base and J 0 bases, with 11 bases left between them. This CDR3 contains 16 residues. CDR3 nucleotides: TGTGCCAGCAGCTTAGTGGGGGGGCTCAGCACAGATACGCAGTATTTT. Amino acid sequence: CASSLVGGLSTDTQYF.

V and J are TRBV5-1 and TRBJ2-2, with 8 bases that match TRBD1. V dropped 0 bases and J dropped 6; count of bases not matched to a gene: 4. CDR1 and CDR2 (germline): SGHRS, YFSETQ. This CDR3 is 15 amino acids long. DNA of the CDR3: TGCGCCAGCAGCTTGGAAGGGACAGGATCCGGGGAGCTGTTTTTT. Amino acid sequence: CASSLEGTGSGELFF.

DNA for the CDR3: TGTGCCAGCAGTGAGATCGGGACAGGGTTCTACGAGCAGTACTTC. It yields the protein CASSEIGTGFYEQYF. The chain joins TRBV6-1 to TRBJ2-7; TRBD1 agrees at 9 bases. V was pared by 3 bases and J by 3 bases, with 6 bases of the junction left unmatched. The germline gives CDR1 MNHNS, CDR2 SASEGT. The CDR3 consists of 15 residues.

CDR3 DNA: TGTGCCAGCACCATGACTTGGAACACTGAAGCTTTCTTT. Translating it yields CASTMTWNTEAFF. The chain has TRBV2 and TRBJ1-1; D is uncertain. CDR3 length: 13 amino acids. The V and J ends lost 7 bases and 1 base respectively, with 10 bases between them. Germline CDR1 and CDR2: SNHLY and FYNNEI.

This chain joins TRBV11-2 and TRBJ2-1; tentative D call: TRBD2 (5 bases). The CDR3 is 15 residues long. In germline, CDR1 is SGHAT, CDR2 FQNNGV. Trimming removed 3 bases at V and 5 bases at J, with 14 bases between. The CDR3 DNA sequence: TGTGCCAGCAGCTTCGAAAGGACTCTCAACAATGAGCAGTTCTTC. It specifies CASSFERTLNNEQFF. Complete variable domain (other parts from reference TRBV11-2 and TRBJ2-1): EAGVAQSPRYKIIEKRQSVAFWCNPISGHATLYWYQQILGQGPKLLIQFQNNGVVDDSQLPKDRFSAERLKGVDSTLKIQPAKLEDSAVYLCASSFERTLNNEQFFGPGTRLTVL.

This clone has a single count. The chain combines TRBV10-3 with TRBJ2-5, with D unclear. V dropped 0 bases and J dropped 5 bases, with 7 bases sitting between them. Germline V CDR1 and CDR2: ENHRY, SYGVKD. The length of the CDR3 is 13 residues. DNA of the CDR3: TGTGCCATCAGTGAGTCTCCCAGGGAGACCCAGTACTTC. Translated: CAISESPRETQYF.

The genes are TRBV5-4 and TRBJ2-3; D is ambiguous. This CDR3 spans 11 amino acids. Germline V gives CDR1 SGHNT, CDR2 YYREEE (reference sequence). V lost 4 bases, J lost 5 bases, and 5 bases lay in between. This CDR3 is CASSQQDTQYF. In nucleotides, the CDR3 is TGTGCCAGCAGCCAACAAGATACGCAGTATTTT.

V is TRBV4-1 and J is TRBJ2-7; perhaps TRBD2 as D (5 bases). Trimming took 2 bases from V and 2 from J, leaving 16 bases between them. Germline lookup yields CDR1 MGHRA and CDR2 YSYEKL. The CDR3 covers 16 residues. The DNA of the CDR3 is TGCGCCAGCAGCCAACTAGCTCTCCTCCCAGCCTACGAGCAGTACTTC. It is translated as CASSQLALLPAYEQYF.

The chain recombines TRBV2 with TRBJ1-1; D is perhaps TRBD1 (6 bases). CDR3 length: 13 amino acids. Germline V gene sequence: CDR1 SNHLY, CDR2 FYNNEI. Between the trimmed V and J ends, which lost 8 bases and 1 base, there was a span of 11 bases. The CDR3 is CASEQGENTEAFF. The CDR3 bases are TGTGCCAGCGAACAGGGCGAGAACACTGAAGCTTTCTTT.